The 18 T cell receptor beta chains reported below all come from one sample, sequenced in a study of shared clonotypes between healthy human individuals. Data came from immunoSEQ multiplex PCR; TCRdb stores just in-frame clones and leaves some out. Seen here are roughly 2.5 million clones, 85% to 95% observed once, and the top ten hold roughly 0.13%. The sequenced sample was naive CD4+ T cells sorted from blood. Subset described: CD45RA+ positively selected. These receptors were taken from a man between 18 and 35 years old in good health.

The rearrangement uses TRBV29-1 and TRBJ2-7, with 7 bases aligning to TRBD2. Germline lookup yields CDR1 SQVTM and CDR2 ANQGSEA. The V and J ends lost 5 bases and 6 bases, in that order; junction bases with no gene match: 13. The CDR3 sequence is 14 residues long. DNA of the CDR3: TGCAGCGTTAGTGTCGGGAGGAGTAGGGGCGAGCAGTACTTC. Translated, it gives CSVSVGRSRGEQYF.

This chain joins TRBV10-1 and TRBJ2-1; TRBD2 agrees at 7 bases. V was pared by 2 bases and J by 8 bases, with 9 bases of the junction left unmatched. Per germline, CDR1 WNHNN and CDR2 SYGVQD (reference sequence). The CDR3 is 15 amino acids. The CDR3 reads CASSEGGGVKDEQFF. The CDR3 DNA follows: TGCGCCAGCAGTGAGGGCGGGGGAGTTAAGGATGAGCAGTTCTTC.

The V and J genes are TRBV11-2 and TRBJ2-5, with 11 bases aligning to TRBD2. CDR3 length equals 15 residues. The V and J ends lost 4 bases and 2 bases, in that order; junction bases with no gene match: 3. Per the germline V gene, CDR1 is SGHAT and CDR2 is FQNNGV. CDR3: CASSSIAGGQETQYF. The DNA for the CDR3 is TGTGCCAGCAGCTCGATAGCGGGAGGGCAAGAGACCCAGTACTTC. The full variable domain, rest sourced from reference TRBV11-2 and TRBJ2-5, is EAGVAQSPRYKIIEKRQSVAFWCNPISGHATLYWYQQILGQGPKLLIQFQNNGVVDDSQLPKDRFSAERLKGVDSTLKIQPAKLEDSAVYLCASSSIAGGQETQYFGPGTRLLVL.

V usage is TRBV7-8 and J usage is TRBJ2-1, with 13 bases that match TRBD2. V was clipped by 5 bases and J by 7 bases; unmatched bases: 5. The CDR3 length is 15 residues. Per germline, CDR1 SGHVS and CDR2 FQNEAQ. CDR3 region: CASSRTSGSWNEQFF. DNA of the CDR3: TGTGCCAGCAGCCGGACTAGCGGGAGTTGGAATGAGCAGTTCTTC. Combining the CDR3 with reference TRBV7-8 and TRBJ2-1 gives the whole variable domain GAGVSQSPRYKVAKRGQDVALRCDPISGHVSLFWYQQALGQGPEFLTYFQNEAQLDKSGLPSDRFFAERPEGSVSTLKIQRTQQEDSAVYLCASSRTSGSWNEQFFGPGTRLTVL.

The chain links TRBV27 to TRBJ1-5, with 7 bases lining up with TRBD1. This CDR3 is 14 amino acids long. Germline loops: CDR1 MNHEY, CDR2 SMNVEV (reference sequence). V lost 5 bases and J lost 4; bases outside the gene matches: 5. Here the CDR3 DNA reads TGTGCCAGCAGTCCGGACAGGACTAATCAGCCCCAGCATTTT. This codes for CASSPDRTNQPQHF.

This sequence joins TRBV5-1 and TRBJ1-2; D is possibly TRBD1 (5 bases). The germline V and J ends were trimmed by 4 bases and 4 bases, with 14 bases remaining between them. Germline V CDR1 and CDR2: SGHRS, YFSETQ. The CDR3 contains 14 residues. The CDR3 reads CASSAPGDGYGYTF. Here the CDR3 DNA reads TGCGCCAGCAGCGCGCCGGGGGATGGCTATGGCTACACCTTC.

The rearrangement uses TRBV10-1 and TRBJ1-5; no definite D call. Between the trimmed V and J ends, which lost 4 bases and 6 bases, there was a span of 7 bases. The CDR3 is 12 amino acids. Germline loops: CDR1 WNHNN, CDR2 SYGVQD (reference sequence). The chain's CDR3 is CASSVSGQPQHF. CDR3 in DNA: TGCGCCAGCAGTGTATCGGGTCAGCCCCAGCATTTT.

This chain joins TRBV10-3 and TRBJ2-7; 7 nucleotides align to TRBD1. The CDR3 runs 13 residues. Trimming cost V 6 bases and J 6 bases; bases outside gene matches: 8. Germline V CDR1 and CDR2: ENHRY, SYGVKD. CDR3 region: CAIRQGDSVEQYF. The CDR3 DNA sequence: TGTGCCATCAGGCAGGGGGATTCGGTCGAGCAGTACTTC.

V gene TRBV11-2 combines with J gene TRBJ2-7; unclear D gene. The germline V gene encodes CDR1 SGHAT and CDR2 FQNNGV. V was cut by 3 bases and J by 6 bases, with 6 bases left in between. CDR3 size: 11 residues. The CDR3 protein is CASSFESEQYF. DNA of the CDR3: TGTGCCAGCAGCTTCGAAAGCGAGCAGTACTTC.

In its sample, this clone was seen a few times. This specimen includes other DNA sequences encoding the same CDR3. The rearrangement uses TRBV5-1 and TRBJ1-5; 9 positions match TRBD1. The CDR3 has 15 residues. CDR1 and CDR2 from the germline V gene are SGHRS and YFSETQ. Germline trimming cut 0 bases from V and 4 bases from J; bases unmatched to any gene: 2. This CDR3 is CASSLDGTGNQPQHF. The CDR3 coding sequence is TGCGCCAGCAGCTTGGACGGGACAGGGAATCAGCCCCAGCATTTT.

This clone was counted a single time. The rearrangement joins TRBV9 to TRBJ1-1, with 10 bases identical to TRBD1. Germline values: CDR1 SGDLS, CDR2 YYNGEE. This CDR3 contains 16 residues. V shed 4 bases and J 4 bases; nucleotides not matched to a gene: 10. DNA for the CDR3: TGTGCCAGCAGCCCCGGGACAGGGGCTCTCGTCACTGAAGCTTTCTTT. As protein: CASSPGTGALVTEAFF.

J is TRBJ2-7 and V is TRBV5-6, with TRBD1 identical over 12 bases. This CDR3 is 14 amino acids long. The germline CDR1 and CDR2 sequences are SGHDT and YYEEEE. The V segment lost 3 bases and the J segment 7 bases; nucleotides outside the gene matches: 5. CDR3 loop: CASSWDRGRIEQYF. In DNA form, the CDR3 reads TGTGCCAGCAGCTGGGACAGGGGGCGGATTGAGCAGTACTTC.

The rearrangement links TRBV18 to TRBJ1-6; maybe TRBD1 (5 bases). V was clipped by 3 bases and J by 7 bases, with 22 bases between them. The CDR3 runs 18 residues. CDR1 is KGHSH, CDR2 LQKENI, per germline. The CDR3 sequence is CASSPGYQGSDRNSPLHF. As DNA, the CDR3 is TGTGCCAGCTCACCGGGGTACCAGGGCTCTGACAGAAATTCACCCCTCCACTTT.

The chain links TRBV28 to TRBJ2-5, with a tentative D call TRBD1 (6 bases). The V gene's germline CDR1 is MDHEN and CDR2 SYDVKM. The length of the CDR3 is 15 residues. Trimming took 4 bases from V and 2 from J, leaving 14 bases between them. CDR3 in amino acids: CASSSQGIGQETQYF. The CDR3 nucleotides read TGTGCCAGCAGTTCCCAGGGGATAGGGCAAGAGACCCAGTACTTC.

The chain employs TRBV4-1 and TRBJ2-2, with TRBD1 identical over 7 bases. The CDR3 is 14 amino acids. Trimming took 4 bases from V and 4 from J; bases not matched to a gene: 3. Germline V gene sequence: CDR1 MGHRA, CDR2 YSYEKL. The CDR3 nucleotides read TGCGCCAGCAGCCCGGGACAGCCCACCGGGGAGCTGTTTTTT. Its translation is CASSPGQPTGELFF.

The rearrangement links TRBV28 to TRBJ2-1, with a possible D match to TRBD2 (5 bases). Per the germline V gene, CDR1 is MDHEN and CDR2 is SYDVKM. Trimming removed 6 bases at V and 0 bases at J, with 12 bases between. The CDR3 is 15 residues long. The CDR3, as DNA: TGTGCCAGCAGCCAACGCGGGTTCTCCTACAATGAGCAGTTCTTC. Protein: CASSQRGFSYNEQFF.

The rearrangement uses TRBV7-3 and TRBJ2-7; 9 nucleotides align to TRBD1. With 5 bases clipped from V and 6 bases from J, the junction kept 11 bases outside the gene matches. Per germline, CDR1 SGHTA and CDR2 FQGTGA. This CDR3 is 15 amino acids long. CDR3 amino acids: CASSPMGQGRAEQYF. The CDR3 DNA reads as TGTGCCAGCAGCCCCATGGGACAGGGACGTGCCGAGCAGTACTTC.

The chain links TRBV5-1 to TRBJ2-5; the D gene could be TRBD1 or TRBD2 (5 bases each). Looked up from germline, CDR1 is SGHRS and CDR2 is YFSETQ. The CDR3 has 15 residues. Trimming left V 0 bases short and J 5 bases short, with 14 bases between. The chain's CDR3 is CASSLGWGSVETQYF. CDR3 coding DNA: TGCGCCAGCAGCTTGGGGTGGGGGTCAGTGGAGACCCAGTACTTC.